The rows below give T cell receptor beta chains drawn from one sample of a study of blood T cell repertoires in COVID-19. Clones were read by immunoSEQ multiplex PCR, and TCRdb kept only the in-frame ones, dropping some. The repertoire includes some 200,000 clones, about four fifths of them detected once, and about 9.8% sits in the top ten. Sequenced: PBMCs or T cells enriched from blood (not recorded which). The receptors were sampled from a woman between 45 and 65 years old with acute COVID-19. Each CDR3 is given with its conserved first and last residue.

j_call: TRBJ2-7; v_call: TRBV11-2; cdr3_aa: CASSSSPRDPDYEQYF
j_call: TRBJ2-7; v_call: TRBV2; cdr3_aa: CASDRVPEAYEQYF
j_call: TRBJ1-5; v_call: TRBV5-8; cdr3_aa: CASSLRGYSNQPQHF
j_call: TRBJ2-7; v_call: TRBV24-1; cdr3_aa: CATSDPTGNKAYEQYF
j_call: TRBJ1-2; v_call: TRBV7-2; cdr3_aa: CASSHVDRGRGGYTF
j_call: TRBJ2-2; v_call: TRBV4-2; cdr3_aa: CASSPSLAGGTGELFF
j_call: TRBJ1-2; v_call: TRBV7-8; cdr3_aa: CASSLAGQRLYGYTF
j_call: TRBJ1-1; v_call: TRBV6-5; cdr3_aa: CASSLGGGTEAFF
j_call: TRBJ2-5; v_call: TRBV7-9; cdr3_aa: CASNELGAGDQETQYF
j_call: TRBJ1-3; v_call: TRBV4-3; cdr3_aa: CASSQDQSGTGNTIYF
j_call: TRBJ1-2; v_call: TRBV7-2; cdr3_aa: CASSLFGDRTNGYTF
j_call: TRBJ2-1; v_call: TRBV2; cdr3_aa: CASRNPWTGYTGTSGDNEQFF
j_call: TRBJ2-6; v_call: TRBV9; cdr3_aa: CASRSGLAGVPSSGANVLTF
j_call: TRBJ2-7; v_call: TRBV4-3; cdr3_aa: CASSRLTGEDEQYF
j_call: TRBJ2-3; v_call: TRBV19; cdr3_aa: CASSISGSTPDTQYF
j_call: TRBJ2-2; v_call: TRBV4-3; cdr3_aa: CASSQDKLTSGNGELFF
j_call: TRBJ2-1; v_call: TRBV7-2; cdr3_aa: CASSLSVGGTPLFF
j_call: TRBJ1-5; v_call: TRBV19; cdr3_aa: CASGRGSNQPQHF
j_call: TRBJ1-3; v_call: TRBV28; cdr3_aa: CASDTKGGDGNTIYF
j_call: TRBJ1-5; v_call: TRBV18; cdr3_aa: CASSRSVDSNQPQHF
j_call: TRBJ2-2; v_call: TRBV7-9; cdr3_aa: CASSSSRVTGELFF
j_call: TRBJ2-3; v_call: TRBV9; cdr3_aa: CASSVGGLAGVGDTQYF
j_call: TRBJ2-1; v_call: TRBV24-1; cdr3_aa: CATSPQLAGYNEQFF
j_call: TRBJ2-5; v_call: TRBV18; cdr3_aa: CASSPPMNRKTQYF
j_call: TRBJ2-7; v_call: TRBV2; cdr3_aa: CASRRDYLFEQYF
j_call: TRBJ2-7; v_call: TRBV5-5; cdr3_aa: CASSLSLYEQYF
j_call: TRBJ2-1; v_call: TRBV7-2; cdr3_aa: CASSLKAGYTKNEQFF
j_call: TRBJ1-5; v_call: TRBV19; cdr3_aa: CASSTRTDGNQPQHF
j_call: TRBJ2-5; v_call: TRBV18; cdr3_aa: CASSPPKQRGGGETQYF